These 18 T cell receptor beta chains were sequenced from one sample in a study of beta chain features in type 1 diabetes. Since all of the isolated RNA was reverse transcribed, expressed TCRB transcripts were what got sequenced. Sequenced by immunoSEQ multiplex PCR; TCRdb stores in-frame clones only, minus some. The sample lists some 900,000 clones; roughly a sixth were seen once. Sequencing was performed on naive CD4+ T cells from blood. These receptors were taken from a woman between 18 and 30 years old in good health.

This clone was seen only a few times. The V and J genes are TRBV18 and TRBJ1-3; no reliable D call. Germline V gene lookup returns CDR1 KGHSH and CDR2 LQKENI. The V gene lost 1 base and the J gene lost 3 bases, with 7 bases spanning the gap. This CDR3 spans 14 amino acids. The CDR3 here is CASSPLQDGNTIYF. The CDR3 nucleotides read TGTGCCAGCTCACCACTCCAAGATGGAAACACCATATATTTT.

This clone was observed a single time. This sequence joins TRBV15 and TRBJ2-2, with 9 bases matching TRBD1. The CDR3 loop spans 16 amino acids. Unmatched junction bases numbered 4, after V lost 3 bases and J lost 2 bases. Per germline, CDR1 LNHNV and CDR2 YYDKDF (reference sequence). The CDR3 protein is CATSSQTGGNTGELFF. In DNA form, the CDR3 reads TGTGCCACCAGCAGTCAAACAGGGGGCAACACCGGGGAGCTGTTTTTT. Drawing the rest from reference TRBV15 and TRBJ2-2, the complete variable domain is DAMVIQNPRYQVTQFGKPVTLSCSQTLNHNVMYWYQQKSSQAPKLLFHYYDKDFNNEADTPDNFQSRRPNTSFCFLDIRSPGLGDTAMYLCATSSQTGGNTGELFFGEGSRLTVL.

This clone was observed a few times. The chain uses TRBV28 and TRBJ1-5; D is ambiguous. Per the germline V gene, CDR1 is MDHEN and CDR2 is SYDVKM. There are 15 residues in the CDR3. Trimming shortened V by 4 bases and J by 3 bases, and 13 bases separated the two germline ends. CDR3 DNA: TGTGCCAGCAGTTCCGGTGTTGGGGTCAATCAGCCCCAGCATTTT. It is translated as CASSSGVGVNQPQHF.

The V gene is TRBV7-9, the J gene TRBJ1-1; D uncertain. Deletions cut 1 base from V and 7 bases from J, with 10 bases between. CDR1 is SEHNR, CDR2 FQNEAQ, per germline (reference sequence). The CDR3 is made up of 13 amino acids. The CDR3 nucleotides read TGTGCCAGCAGCTTAGTGCGGGTCAGTGAAGCTTTCTTT. Amino acids: CASSLVRVSEAFF.

This clone has only a few counts. The chain carries TRBV11-3 and TRBJ2-1, with TRBD2 matching over 13 bases. Germline CDR1 SGHNT, CDR2 YENEEA. This CDR3 region has 15 residues. Trimming cost V 5 bases and J 8 bases; bases outside gene matches: 6. CDR3 coding DNA: TGTGCCAGCAGCCCCGGACTAGCGGGAGTTGATGAGCAGTTCTTC. It yields the protein CASSPGLAGVDEQFF.

V is TRBV27 and J is TRBJ2-1; D remains unclear. The CDR3 extends over 16 amino acids. Deletions cut 5 bases from V and 0 bases from J, with 14 bases between. CDR1 is MNHEY, CDR2 SMNVEV, per germline (reference sequence). CDR3: CASSPRISRSYNEQFF. For the CDR3, the DNA is TGTGCCAGCAGTCCCAGGATTAGCCGCTCCTACAATGAGCAGTTCTTC.

This clone was detected only a few times. This chain joins TRBV6-6 and TRBJ2-7; 8 bases are a match to TRBD2. Germline V lookup: CDR1 MNHNY, CDR2 SVGAGI (reference sequence). The CDR3 has 16 residues. V trimming: 5 bases; J trimming: 4 bases; junction bases outside the gene matches: 13. The CDR3 reads CASSNFIAGSHYEQYF. Here the CDR3 DNA reads TGTGCCAGCAGTAACTTCATAGCGGGGTCTCATTACGAGCAGTACTTC.

The genes are TRBV9 and TRBJ2-7, with TRBD2 matching 11 bases. With V trimmed by 4 bases and J by 2 bases, 2 bases remained unmatched. CDR1 is SGDLS and CDR2 is YYNGEE in the germline V gene. This CDR3 has 14 residues. The CDR3 sequence: CASSKTSGAYEQYF. As DNA, the CDR3 is TGTGCCAGCAGCAAGACTAGCGGGGCCTACGAGCAGTACTTC.

The table lists this clone with a few counts. The V and J genes are TRBV5-1 and TRBJ2-1; 8 nucleotides line up with TRBD1. The V segment lost 4 bases and the J segment 3 bases; nucleotides outside the gene matches: 6. CDR1 and CDR2 (germline): SGHRS, YFSETQ. The CDR3 is 15 residues long. DNA of the CDR3: TGCGCCAGCAGCCCGGACAGGGCCTTCTACAATGAGCAGTTCTTC. This gives the protein CASSPDRAFYNEQFF.

The J gene is TRBJ2-7, the V gene TRBV7-2, with 9 bases that match TRBD2. The CDR3 extends over 18 amino acids. Germline V gives CDR1 SGHTA, CDR2 FQGNSA. The junction had 11 bases not matched to a gene; V was cut back by 0 bases and J by 2 bases. CDR3 sequence reads: CASSLAAPRLAVTYEQYF. The CDR3, as DNA: TGTGCCAGCAGCTTAGCCGCCCCACGACTAGCGGTTACCTACGAGCAGTACTTC.

This chain connects TRBV2 to TRBJ2-2, with 10 positions matching TRBD1. Germline trimming cut 7 bases from V and 4 bases from J; bases unmatched to any gene: 3. Germline V gives CDR1 SNHLY, CDR2 FYNNEI. The CDR3 runs 14 residues. CDR3 protein: CASKGQGITGELFF. In DNA form, the CDR3 reads TGTGCCAGCAAGGGACAGGGGATCACCGGGGAGCTGTTTTTT.

This chain connects TRBV13 to TRBJ2-2; D is perhaps TRBD1 or TRBD2 (5 bases each). V lost 8 bases and J lost 0, with 13 bases in between. The CDR3 is made up of 15 amino acids. Germline CDR1 PRHDT, CDR2 FYEKMQ (reference sequence). The CDR3 nucleotides are TGTGCCAGCTCCATGGGACCGACGAACACCGGGGAGCTGTTTTTT. Translation: CASSMGPTNTGELFF. Full variable domain (remainder filled in from reference TRBV13 and TRBJ2-2): AAGVIQSPRHLIKEKRETATLKCYPIPRHDTVYWYQQGPGQDPQFLISFYEKMQSDKGSIPDRFSAQQFSDYHSELNMSSLELGDSALYFCASSMGPTNTGELFFGEGSRLTVL.

J is TRBJ2-7 and V is TRBV11-2, with 9 bases matching TRBD1. J gave up 2 bases and V 1 base, and 3 bases lay outside the gene matches. This CDR3 is built from 15 residues. Germline V CDR1 and CDR2: SGHAT, FQNNGV. The CDR3 DNA sequence: TGTGCCAGCAGCTTAGGTACAGGGGGCCCCTACGAGCAGTACTTC. This codes for CASSLGTGGPYEQYF.

The rearrangement joins TRBV25-1 to TRBJ2-3, with D unresolved. Germline V CDR1 and CDR2: MGHDK, SYGVNS. Trimming cost V 3 bases and J 7 bases, with 5 bases left between them. CDR3 length equals 11 residues. DNA of the CDR3: TGTGCCAGCAGTGATATTTATACGCAGTATTTT. Its protein product is CASSDIYTQYF.

This clone has only a few counts. The chain joins TRBV29-1 to TRBJ2-7; no firm D call. The ends were cut back, 7 bases at V and 3 bases at J, with 10 bases in the middle. CDR1 is SQVTM, CDR2 ANQGSEA, per germline. CDR3 length equals 11 residues. The CDR3 nucleotides read TGCAGCGCGCGGCAAGGCTACGAGCAGTACTTC. Translated, it gives CSARQGYEQYF.

The rearrangement joins TRBV19 to TRBJ2-1; D may match TRBD1 or TRBD2 (5 bases each). CDR1 and CDR2 (germline): LNHDA, SQIVND (reference sequence). V was shortened by 10 bases and J by 6 bases, with 19 bases between the two germline ends. The CDR3 consists of 14 residues. CDR3 loop: CATRRDPLRNEQFF. In nucleotides, the CDR3 is TGTGCCACTCGCCGGGACCCCCTTCGCAATGAGCAGTTCTTC.

This clone was seen more than once but under ten times. The chain couples TRBV10-3 to TRBJ2-1; 11 positions match TRBD2. Per germline, CDR1 ENHRY and CDR2 SYGVKD. V lost 2 bases, J lost 0 bases, and 15 bases stayed unmatched. The CDR3 covers 21 residues. CDR3 amino acids: CAISEPEGLAAEARSYNEQFF. DNA for the CDR3: TGTGCCATCAGTGAGCCGGAGGGACTAGCGGCAGAAGCCCGCTCCTACAATGAGCAGTTCTTC.

With regard to this clone: The same CDR3 can be traced to other DNA sequences in this sample. The chain recombines TRBV7-2 with TRBJ2-6; maybe TRBD1 (6 bases). From germline, CDR1 is SGHTA and CDR2 FQGNSA. Trimming stripped 1 base from V and 2 bases from J, with 6 bases between. This CDR3 is 15 amino acids long. The DNA for the CDR3 is TGTGCCAGCAGCTTAGAGGGGGCTGGGGCCAACGTCCTGACTTTC. Protein product: CASSLEGAGANVLTF.